These T cell receptor beta chains were read from a single sample in a study of blood T cell repertoires in COVID-19. Clones were read by immunoSEQ multiplex PCR, and TCRdb kept only the in-frame ones, dropping some. Of 150,000 or so clones in the sample, about four fifths were seen once. Sequencing input: peripheral blood. These receptors all come from a man aged 18 to 29 with active or convalescent COVID-19. The CDR3 runs from the conserved cysteine through the conserved F or W. The order of the fields is D gene, J gene, V gene, clone size, CDR3 protein, CDR3 DNA. D genes are given only for firm matches. Rows give clone size only sometimes, using once, few, many, or a class for an expanded clone.

D gene: TRBD1; J gene: TRBJ1-6; V gene: TRBV28; clone size: -; CDR3 protein: CASSSTGGSYNSPLHF; CDR3 DNA: TGTGCCAGCAGTTCGACAGGGGGCTCCTATAATTCACCCCTCCACTTT
D gene: -; J gene: TRBJ2-2; V gene: TRBV6-5; clone size: -; CDR3 protein: CASRKRANTGELFF; CDR3 DNA: TGTGCCAGCAGAAAGAGGGCGAACACCGGGGAGCTGTTTTTT
D gene: TRBD2; J gene: TRBJ2-7; V gene: TRBV3-1/TRBV3-2; clone size: once; CDR3 protein: CASSQAAAGSYEQYF; CDR3 DNA: TGTGCCAGCAGCCAAGCTGCAGCGGGGTCCTACGAGCAGTACTTC
D gene: TRBD1; J gene: TRBJ2-7; V gene: TRBV5-6; clone size: few; CDR3 protein: CASSQITGVWQYF; CDR3 DNA: TGTGCCAGCAGCCAAATTACAGGGGTTTGGCAGTACTTC
D gene: -; J gene: TRBJ1-1; V gene: TRBV6-6; clone size: -; CDR3 protein: CATRVSGTEAFF; CDR3 DNA: TGTGCCACCAGGGTCTCGGGGACTGAAGCTTTCTTT
D gene: TRBD1; J gene: TRBJ1-2; V gene: TRBV4-2; clone size: -; CDR3 protein: CASSPTQSGQGYGYTF; CDR3 DNA: TGTGCCAGCAGTCCTACCCAGTCCGGACAGGGCTATGGCTACACCTTC
D gene: -; J gene: TRBJ2-3; V gene: TRBV3-1/TRBV3-2; clone size: -; CDR3 protein: CASSQVGTSTDTQYF; CDR3 DNA: TGTGCCAGCAGCCAAGTAGGGACTAGCACAGATACGCAGTATTTT
D gene: -; J gene: TRBJ1-2; V gene: TRBV5-1; clone size: once; CDR3 protein: CASSVQGDYGYTF; CDR3 DNA: TGCGCCAGCAGCGTACAGGGCGACTATGGCTACACCTTC
D gene: TRBD2; J gene: TRBJ2-1; V gene: TRBV28; clone size: -; CDR3 protein: CASQIVSGSPAFSREQFF; CDR3 DNA: TGTGCCAGCCAAATCGTTAGCGGGAGCCCCGCATTTTCTAGGGAGCAGTTCTTC
D gene: TRBD1; J gene: TRBJ1-3; V gene: TRBV4-1; clone size: -; CDR3 protein: CASSQGDRGNTIYF; CDR3 DNA: TGCGCCAGCAGCCAAGGGGACAGGGGAAACACCATATATTTT
D gene: TRBD1; J gene: TRBJ2-1; V gene: TRBV19; clone size: -; CDR3 protein: CASSSGQAYNEQFF; CDR3 DNA: TGTGCCAGTAGTTCCGGACAGGCCTACAATGAGCAGTTCTTC
D gene: -; J gene: TRBJ2-5; V gene: TRBV9; clone size: -; CDR3 protein: CASSVAGHETQYF; CDR3 DNA: TGTGCCAGCAGCGTGGCCGGACACGAGACCCAGTACTTC
D gene: TRBD2; J gene: TRBJ2-2; V gene: TRBV5-1; clone size: -; CDR3 protein: CASSLLAGDTGELFF; CDR3 DNA: TGCGCCAGCAGCTTGCTAGCGGGGGACACCGGGGAGCTGTTTTTT
D gene: -; J gene: TRBJ2-1; V gene: TRBV7-9; clone size: few; CDR3 protein: CASSGGTVSSYNEQFF; CDR3 DNA: TGTGCCAGCAGCGGGGGGACAGTGAGCTCCTACAATGAGCAGTTCTTC
D gene: -; J gene: TRBJ2-3; V gene: TRBV5-8; clone size: -; CDR3 protein: CASTPRRARTGQYF; CDR3 DNA: TGTGCCAGCACCCCTCGGAGGGCTCGTACTGGGCAGTATTTT
D gene: -; J gene: TRBJ1-5; V gene: TRBV4-1; clone size: -; CDR3 protein: CASSPWDNEGTPPGPQHF; CDR3 DNA: TGCGCCAGCAGCCCGTGGGATAATGAGGGCACCCCTCCAGGGCCCCAGCATTTT
D gene: TRBD1; J gene: TRBJ2-7; V gene: TRBV29-1; clone size: once; CDR3 protein: CSVAPGTGGYNEQYF; CDR3 DNA: TGCAGCGTTGCCCCCGGGACAGGGGGCTACAACGAGCAGTACTTC
D gene: TRBD1; J gene: TRBJ1-1; V gene: TRBV6-5; clone size: -; CDR3 protein: CASSYDRVPTEAFF; CDR3 DNA: TGTGCCAGCAGTTACGACAGGGTCCCCACTGAAGCTTTCTTT
D gene: -; J gene: TRBJ2-1; V gene: TRBV7-9; clone size: -; CDR3 protein: CASSPPLRLVRYNEQFF; CDR3 DNA: TGTGCCAGCAGCCCTCCCCTCCGACTAGTGAGGTACAATGAGCAGTTCTTC
D gene: -; J gene: TRBJ2-7; V gene: TRBV12-3/TRBV12-4; clone size: -; CDR3 protein: CASRKGLYEQYF; CDR3 DNA: TGTGCCAGCAGGAAGGGACTGTACGAGCAGTACTTC
D gene: TRBD1; J gene: TRBJ1-4; V gene: TRBV19; clone size: few; CDR3 protein: CASSILGQRIPNEKLFF; CDR3 DNA: TGTGCCAGTAGTATTTTGGGACAGCGTATTCCTAATGAAAAACTGTTTTTT
D gene: TRBD1; J gene: TRBJ2-7; V gene: TRBV19; clone size: -; CDR3 protein: CASSGTGGFEQYF; CDR3 DNA: TGTGCCAGCTCCGGGACAGGGGGTTTCGAGCAGTACTTC
D gene: TRBD1; J gene: TRBJ2-2; V gene: TRBV7-2; clone size: -; CDR3 protein: CASSFWSGGDGELFF; CDR3 DNA: TGTGCCAGCAGTTTTTGGTCAGGGGGCGACGGGGAGCTGTTTTTT
D gene: -; J gene: TRBJ1-1; V gene: TRBV20-1; clone size: -; CDR3 protein: CSAGGGLKYEAFF; CDR3 DNA: TGCAGTGCTGGTGGGGGGCTTAAGTATGAAGCTTTCTTT
D gene: TRBD2; J gene: TRBJ2-3; V gene: TRBV9; clone size: -; CDR3 protein: CASSVDGLDGDTQYF; CDR3 DNA: TGTGCCAGCAGCGTAGACGGACTAGATGGAGATACGCAGTATTTT
D gene: -; J gene: TRBJ2-5; V gene: TRBV21-1; clone size: -; CDR3 protein: CASSNWGGRVSETQYF; CDR3 DNA: TGTGCCAGCAGCAACTGGGGGGGCAGGGTATCAGAGACCCAGTACTTC
D gene: TRBD1; J gene: TRBJ1-2; V gene: TRBV28; clone size: -; CDR3 protein: CASSPPTGIGYTF; CDR3 DNA: TGTGCCAGCAGTCCCCCGACAGGGATTGGCTACACCTTC
D gene: -; J gene: TRBJ2-2; V gene: TRBV4-2; clone size: -; CDR3 protein: CASSFGVGELFF; CDR3 DNA: TGTGCCAGCAGCTTCGGGGTCGGGGAGCTGTTTTTT
D gene: -; J gene: TRBJ1-1; V gene: TRBV21-1; clone size: -; CDR3 protein: CASSSRGVDTEAFF; CDR3 DNA: TGTGCCAGCAGCTCCCGCGGGGTAGACACTGAAGCTTTCTTT
D gene: -; J gene: TRBJ1-3; V gene: TRBV7-9; clone size: -; CDR3 protein: CASSLTAAAGNTIYF; CDR3 DNA: TGTGCCAGCAGCTTAACCGCTGCGGCTGGAAACACCATATATTTT
D gene: -; J gene: TRBJ1-6; V gene: TRBV5-4; clone size: -; CDR3 protein: CASSLPPGVGSPLHF; CDR3 DNA: TGTGCCAGCAGCTTGCCGCCAGGGGTAGGGTCACCCCTCCACTTT